The clone carrying this TCR beta chain was observed a handful of times. The antigen is not known. Pooled in the analysis were second doses at about 4 or about 12 weeks. The data were produced by immunoSEQ multiplex PCR, yet TCRdb's version contains in-frame clones alone and is incomplete. The table includes just over 150,000 clones, 80% to 90% detected once. This entry is derived from a study of T cell responses to AZD1222 COVID-19 vaccine. General study findings and limits: Clonal diversity was possibly underestimated; the donors were predominantly white British and more often female. Targets within unmutated variant regions were reportedly found for nearly half of spike-specific TCRs. The repertoires were collected only after the peak T cell response.

Germline V gene data show CDR1 as MDHEN and CDR2 as SYDVKM. J gave up 7 bases and V 6 bases, and 9 bases lay outside the gene matches. CDR3 length equals 15 residues. The chain joins TRBV28 to TRBJ1-4, with 9 bases that match TRBD1. Sample: peripheral blood, taken 28 days after the second AZD1222 dose. The clonotype originates from an adult who received the AZD1222 COVID-19 vaccine. This CDR3 reads CASSQPGQGGEKLFF. For the CDR3, the DNA is TGTGCCAGCAGCCAACCGGGACAGGGAGGTGAAAAACTGTTTTTT.